A selection of T cell receptor beta chains follows, all from one sample in a study of neoadjuvant nivolumab and ipilimumab in lung cancer. This table comes from immunoSEQ multiplex PCR, and its TCRdb copy is limited to in-frame clones, with some not included. The sample records 39,000 or so clones, 89% being singletons. The sample in question was peripheral blood, obtained before neoadjuvant nivolumab, alone or with ipilimumab. These receptors originate from an adult with non-small cell lung cancer. Each CDR3 is given with its conserved first and last residue. The D gene is left open where the match is weak. Not all rows give a size; the values are once, few, many and, for expanded clones, a class.

V gene	clone size	D gene	CDR3 protein
TRBV30	NA	NA	CAWANPTVGSGNTIYF
TRBV6-5	NA	TRBD2	CASSLTSGRAAEQYF
TRBV5-4	NA	TRBD1	CASSATGGGYNEQFF
TRBV7-9	once	TRBD2	CASSLLGLRGGETQYF
TRBV7-2	NA	TRBD1	CASSLGTGMNTEAFF
TRBV27	NA	TRBD2	CASRAEGGGRNGHEQYF
TRBV6-5	NA	NA	CASSWSTGELFF
TRBV11-2	NA	NA	CASSLEAQTYNEQFF
TRBV19	NA	NA	CASSPRPGAETQYF
TRBV25-1	NA	NA	CASSEYQETQYF
TRBV11-3	NA	NA	CASSLNNSNRPHYGYTF
TRBV10-3	NA	NA	CAISDGNYNEQFF
TRBV4-1	NA	NA	CASSQEGGGDFYEQYF
TRBV6-5	NA	NA	CASSKGHTDTQYF
TRBV27	NA	TRBD1	CASSLILGQGIFAQYF
TRBV7-3	NA	TRBD1	CASSRGTANTGELFF
TRBV6-1	NA	TRBD1	CASMRQGRTSDTQYF
TRBV28	NA	NA	CASSTGSQPQHF
TRBV19	NA	NA	CASSKVGGELFF
TRBV15	NA	TRBD1	CATSGTFRGQETQYF
TRBV6-4	NA	NA	CASSDSVGAGGYTF
TRBV9	NA	NA	CASSVTTGSGANVLTF
TRBV7-9	NA	TRBD2	CASSFTSGSYTGELFF
TRBV5-1	NA	TRBD1	CASSQGTGNQPQHF
TRBV11-1	few	TRBD1	CASSSFGDRVLETQYF
TRBV4-2	NA	TRBD2	CASSQEGVASGDYEQYF
TRBV5-4	NA	NA	CASSLAQGPAETQYF
TRBV6-5	NA	NA	CASSSGLTYEQYF
TRBV25-1	NA	TRBD1	CASSEGTGGASQETQYF
TRBV6-1	NA	NA	CASTDGRFYDYEQYF
TRBV13	NA	NA	CASSGRTDGNTIYF
TRBV11-3	NA	NA	CASSLDQGPNPNQPQHF
TRBV9	NA	NA	CASSVLGLSSTDTQYF
TRBV5-1	NA	NA	CASSLASQRTYEQYF
TRBV6-6	NA	NA	CASSLPGRTYEQYF
TRBV6-6	NA	NA	CASSNTGPDTQYF
TRBV6-5	NA	TRBD1	CASSYSVGQGASGYTF
TRBV5-1	NA	TRBD2	CASSLVWEGTGELFF
TRBV4-1	NA	TRBD1	CASSQEGKERDRGKSPYNEQFF
TRBV25-1	NA	TRBD2	CASSEFTGGGPRKNEQYF
TRBV7-3	once	NA	CASSLYPGTPNTGELFF